This T cell receptor (beta chain) stems from a study of T cell responses to AZD1222 COVID-19 vaccine. Overall study findings and caveats: There were mostly white British donors and more females than males, and clonal diversity was possibly underestimated. Spike-specific TCR breadth and depth were elevated following two AZD1222 doses. Just a handful of AZD1222 recipients were seropositive at baseline.

For this clone: What it recognizes is unknown.

TCRdb keeps only in-frame clones here, not all; method: immunoSEQ multiplex PCR. The data hold about 90,000 clones, with about 89% observed a single time. V gave up 1 base and J gave up 2 bases, with 9 bases separating them. Germline assignment: CDR1 SGHTA and CDR2 FQGNSA. This CDR3 has 14 residues. The sequence derives from an adult who received the AZD1222 COVID-19 vaccine. Source: peripheral blood, taken 28 days after the second AZD1222 dose. This sequence joins TRBV7-2 and TRBJ2-7; possibly TRBD1 for D (6 bases). CDR3 in amino acids: CASSLGAGAYEQYF. CDR3 sequence (DNA): TGTGCCAGCAGCTTAGGGGCAGGGGCCTACGAGCAGTACTTC.